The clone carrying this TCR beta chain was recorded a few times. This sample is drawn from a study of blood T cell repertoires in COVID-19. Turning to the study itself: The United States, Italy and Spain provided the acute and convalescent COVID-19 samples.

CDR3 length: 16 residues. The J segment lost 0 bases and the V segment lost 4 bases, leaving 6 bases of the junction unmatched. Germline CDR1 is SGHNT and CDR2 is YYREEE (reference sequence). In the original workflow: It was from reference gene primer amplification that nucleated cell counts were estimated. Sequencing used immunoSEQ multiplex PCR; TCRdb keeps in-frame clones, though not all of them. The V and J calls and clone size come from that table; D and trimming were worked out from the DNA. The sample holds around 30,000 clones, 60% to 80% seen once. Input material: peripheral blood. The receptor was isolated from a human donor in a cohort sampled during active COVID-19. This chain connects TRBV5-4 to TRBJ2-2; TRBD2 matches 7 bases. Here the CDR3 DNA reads TGTGCCAGCAGCAGAAAAGCGGGATCGAACACCGGGGAGCTGTTTTTT. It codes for CASSRKAGSNTGELFF.